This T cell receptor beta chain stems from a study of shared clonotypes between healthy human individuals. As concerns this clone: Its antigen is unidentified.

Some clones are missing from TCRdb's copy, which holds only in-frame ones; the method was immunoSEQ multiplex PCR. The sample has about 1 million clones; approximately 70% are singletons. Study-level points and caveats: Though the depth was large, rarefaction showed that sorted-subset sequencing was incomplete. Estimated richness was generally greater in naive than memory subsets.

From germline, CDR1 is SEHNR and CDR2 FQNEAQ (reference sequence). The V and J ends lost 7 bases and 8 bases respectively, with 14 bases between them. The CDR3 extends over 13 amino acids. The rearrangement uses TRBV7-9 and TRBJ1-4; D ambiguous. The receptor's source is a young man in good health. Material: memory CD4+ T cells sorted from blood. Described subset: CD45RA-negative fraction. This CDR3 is CASNQRSIEKLFF. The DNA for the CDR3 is TGTGCCAGCAATCAACGGTCAATAGAAAAACTGTTTTTT.